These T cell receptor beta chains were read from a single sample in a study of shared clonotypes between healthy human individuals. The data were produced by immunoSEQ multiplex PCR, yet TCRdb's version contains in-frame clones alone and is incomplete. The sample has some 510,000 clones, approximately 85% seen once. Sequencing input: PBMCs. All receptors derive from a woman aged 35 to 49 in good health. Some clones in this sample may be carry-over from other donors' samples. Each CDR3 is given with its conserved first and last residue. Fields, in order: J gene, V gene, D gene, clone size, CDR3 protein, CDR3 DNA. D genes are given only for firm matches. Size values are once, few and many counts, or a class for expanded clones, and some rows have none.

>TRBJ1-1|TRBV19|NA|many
CASSSHRNTEAFF
TGTGCCAGTTCTTCCCACAGGAACACTGAAGCTTTCTTT
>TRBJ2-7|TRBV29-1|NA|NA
CSVVRQEPYEQYF
TGCAGCGTTGTTCGACAGGAGCCCTACGAGCAGTACTTC
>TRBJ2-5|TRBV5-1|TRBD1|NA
CASSLTTAGQGWLETQYF
TGCGCCAGCAGCTTGACCACCGCGGGACAGGGTTGGTTGGAGACCCAGTACTTC
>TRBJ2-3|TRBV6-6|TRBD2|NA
CASRQAGGGGADTQYF
TGTGCCAGCAGGCAGGCGGGGGGTGGGGGCGCAGATACGCAGTATTTT
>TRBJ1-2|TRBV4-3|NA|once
CASSQDPGGSVYGYTF
TGCGCCAGCAGCCAAGATCCGGGGGGTTCGGTCTATGGCTACACCTTC
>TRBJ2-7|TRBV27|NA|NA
CASSLRAGGHSYEQYF
TGTGCCAGCAGTTTAAGGGCCGGGGGTCACTCCTACGAGCAGTACTTC
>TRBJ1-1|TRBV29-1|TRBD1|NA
CSVRPGTGHEAFF
TGCAGCGTGCGCCCTGGGACAGGGCATGAAGCTTTCTTT
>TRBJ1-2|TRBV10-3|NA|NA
CAISERSNYGYTF
TGTGCCATCAGTGAACGTTCTAACTATGGCTACACCTTC
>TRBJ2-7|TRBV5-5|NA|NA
CASSLGWQTDEQYF
TGTGCCAGCAGCTTGGGATGGCAGACCGACGAGCAGTACTTC
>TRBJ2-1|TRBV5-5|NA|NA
CASSYHRGGWEQFF
TGTGCCAGCAGCTACCACCGAGGGGGATGGGAGCAGTTCTTC
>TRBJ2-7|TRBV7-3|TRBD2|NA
CASSPQGLAGTYEQYF
TGTGCCAGCAGCCCTCAGGGACTAGCGGGAACCTACGAGCAGTACTTC
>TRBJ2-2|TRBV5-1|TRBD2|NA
CASSLAASGSRTGELFF
TGCGCCAGCAGCTTGGCCGCTAGCGGGAGTCGAACCGGGGAGCTGTTTTTT
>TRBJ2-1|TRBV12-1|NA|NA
CASSPEKREEDNGEQFF
TGTGCCAGCAGCCCTGAGAAGCGGGAGGAAGATAATGGTGAGCAGTTCTTC
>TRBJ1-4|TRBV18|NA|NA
CASSPRTVATNEKLFF
TGTGCCAGCTCTCCACGGACGGTTGCAACTAATGAAAAACTGTTTTTT
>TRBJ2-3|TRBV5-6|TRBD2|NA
CASSFVLAEGDTQYF
TGTGCCAGCAGCTTTGTCCTAGCGGAGGGGGATACGCAGTATTTT
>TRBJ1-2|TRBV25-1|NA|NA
CASSARVNYGYTF
TGTGCCAGCAGTGCAAGGGTTAACTATGGCTACACCTTC
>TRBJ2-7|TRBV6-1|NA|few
CASSVGVYEQYF
TGTGCCAGCAGTGTGGGAGTATACGAGCAGTACTTC
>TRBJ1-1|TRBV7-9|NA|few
CASSLSTSRWNTEAFF
TGTGCCAGCAGCTTGTCGACAAGCCGGTGGAACACTGAAGCTTTCTTT
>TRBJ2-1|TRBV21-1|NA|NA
CASSNGGRGQGARNEQFF
TGTGCCAGCAGCAATGGGGGTCGTGGACAGGGGGCGAGAAATGAGCAGTTCTTC
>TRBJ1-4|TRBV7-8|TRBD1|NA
CASSKTGPRESNEKLFF
TGTGCCAGCAGCAAGACAGGGCCTCGCGAGAGTAATGAAAAACTGTTTTTT
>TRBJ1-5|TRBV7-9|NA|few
CASSLGHHSNQPQHF
TGTGCCAGCAGCTTAGGACACCATAGCAATCAGCCCCAGCATTTT
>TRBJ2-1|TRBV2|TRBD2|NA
CATSGRGWGNNEQFF
TGTGCCACTAGCGGGAGAGGCTGGGGCAACAATGAGCAGTTCTTC
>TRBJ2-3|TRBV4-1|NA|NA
CASSRGLGLVSDTQYF
TGCGCCAGCAGTAGGGGCCTGGGCCTCGTCTCAGATACGCAGTATTTT
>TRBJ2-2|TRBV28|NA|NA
CASRQDGYTGELFF
TGTGCCAGCAGACAAGACGGATACACCGGGGAGCTGTTTTTT
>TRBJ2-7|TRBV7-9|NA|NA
CASSISRQNEWYEQYF
TGTGCCAGCAGCATTTCGAGACAGAACGAGTGGTACGAGCAGTACTTC
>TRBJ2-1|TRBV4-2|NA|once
CASSSRGIGNEQFF
TGTGCCAGCAGTTCTCGAGGAATTGGCAATGAGCAGTTCTTC
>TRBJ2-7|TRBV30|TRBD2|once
CAWSRGLAVSYEQYF
TGTGCCTGGAGTCGAGGACTAGCGGTTTCCTACGAGCAGTACTTC
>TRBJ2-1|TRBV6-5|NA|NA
CASGERPYNEQFF
TGTGCCAGCGGCGAGCGGCCCTACAATGAGCAGTTCTTC
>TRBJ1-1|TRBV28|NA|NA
CASSPLNTEAFF
TGTGCCAGCAGTCCCCTAAACACTGAAGCTTTCTTT
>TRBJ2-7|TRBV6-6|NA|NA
CASTRRSDSYEQYF
TGTGCCAGCACTCGCCGTAGCGACTCCTACGAGCAGTACTTC
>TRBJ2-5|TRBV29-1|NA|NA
CSAEVSRPGTQETQYF
TGCAGCGCTGAAGTCAGCCGCCCTGGGACACAAGAGACCCAGTACTTC
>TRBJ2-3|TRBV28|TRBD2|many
CASSLSYGGSTDTQYF
TGTGCCAGCAGTTTATCATACGGGGGGAGCACAGATACGCAGTATTTT
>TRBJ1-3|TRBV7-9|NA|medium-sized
CASNSVVNTIYF
TGTGCCAGCAACTCAGTAGTAAACACCATATATTTT
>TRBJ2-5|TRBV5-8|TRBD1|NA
CASDPGTGFMETQYF
TGTGCCAGCGACCCCGGGACAGGGTTTATGGAGACCCAGTACTTC
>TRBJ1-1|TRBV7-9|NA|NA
CASSLFSGVHTEAFF
TGTGCCAGCAGCTTATTCTCAGGGGTCCACACTGAAGCTTTCTTT
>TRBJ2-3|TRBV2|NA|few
CASSMGLLQSDTQYF
TGTGCCAGCAGCATGGGGCTACTTCAATCAGATACGCAGTATTTT
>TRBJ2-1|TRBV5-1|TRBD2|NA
CASSDGRSSYNEQFF
TGCGCCAGCAGCGACGGGAGGAGCTCCTACAATGAGCAGTTCTTC
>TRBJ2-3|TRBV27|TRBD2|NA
CASSLWGLAGGRKLPDTQYF
TGTGCCAGCAGTCTATGGGGACTAGCGGGAGGACGGAAATTGCCAGATACGCAGTATTTT
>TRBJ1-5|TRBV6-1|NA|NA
CASSETGTYSNQPQHF
TGTGCCAGCAGTGAGACCGGGACATATAGCAATCAGCCCCAGCATTTT
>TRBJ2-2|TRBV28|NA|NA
CASSFLLKHTGELFF
TGTGCCAGCAGTTTTCTATTGAAGCACACCGGGGAGCTGTTTTTT
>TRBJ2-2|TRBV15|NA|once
CATSREIKTGELFF
TGTGCCACCAGCAGAGAGATTAAAACCGGGGAGCTGTTTTTT
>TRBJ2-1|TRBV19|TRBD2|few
CASSIASGAYNEQFF
TGTGCCAGTAGTATAGCTAGCGGGGCCTACAATGAGCAGTTCTTC
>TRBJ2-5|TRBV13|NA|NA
CASSSDSVKTQYF
TGTGCCAGCAGCTCCGACAGTGTGAAGACCCAGTACTTC
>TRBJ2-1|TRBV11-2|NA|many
CASSLGYNNEQFF
TGTGCCAGCAGCTTAGGCTACAACAATGAGCAGTTCTTC
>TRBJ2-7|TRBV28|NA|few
CASSAPGRAPGESMNF
TGTGCCAGCAGTGCACCTGGACGGGCCCCGGGAGAGAGCATGAACTTC
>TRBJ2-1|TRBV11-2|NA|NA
CASSPGANNEQFF
TGTGCCAGCAGCCCCGGGGCCAACAATGAGCAGTTCTTC
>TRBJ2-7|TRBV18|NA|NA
CASSSGVPREQYF
TGTGCCAGCTCATCCGGGGTCCCTCGGGAGCAGTACTTC
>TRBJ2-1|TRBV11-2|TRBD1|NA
CASNLRDRFNEQFF
TGTGCCAGCAACCTACGGGACAGATTCAATGAGCAGTTCTTC